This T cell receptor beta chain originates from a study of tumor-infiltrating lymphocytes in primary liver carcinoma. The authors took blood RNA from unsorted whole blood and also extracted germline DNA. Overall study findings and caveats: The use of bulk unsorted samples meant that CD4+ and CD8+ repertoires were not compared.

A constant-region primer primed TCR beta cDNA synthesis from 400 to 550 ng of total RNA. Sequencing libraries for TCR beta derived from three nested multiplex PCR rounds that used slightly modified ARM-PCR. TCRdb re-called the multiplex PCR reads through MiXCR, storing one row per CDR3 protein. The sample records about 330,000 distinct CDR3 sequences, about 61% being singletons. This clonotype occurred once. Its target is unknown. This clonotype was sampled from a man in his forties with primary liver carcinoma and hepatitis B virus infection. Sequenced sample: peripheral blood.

CDR3 in amino acids: CASRNPENTEAFF. CDR3 DNA: TGTGCCAGCAGGAACCCAGAAAACACTGAAGCTTTCTTT. The V call is TRBV2, the J call TRBJ1-1; D is uncertain. Germline V lookup: CDR1 SNHLY, CDR2 FYNNEI. The CDR3 is 13 residues long. V dropped 6 bases and J dropped 2 bases, with 10 bases sitting between them.